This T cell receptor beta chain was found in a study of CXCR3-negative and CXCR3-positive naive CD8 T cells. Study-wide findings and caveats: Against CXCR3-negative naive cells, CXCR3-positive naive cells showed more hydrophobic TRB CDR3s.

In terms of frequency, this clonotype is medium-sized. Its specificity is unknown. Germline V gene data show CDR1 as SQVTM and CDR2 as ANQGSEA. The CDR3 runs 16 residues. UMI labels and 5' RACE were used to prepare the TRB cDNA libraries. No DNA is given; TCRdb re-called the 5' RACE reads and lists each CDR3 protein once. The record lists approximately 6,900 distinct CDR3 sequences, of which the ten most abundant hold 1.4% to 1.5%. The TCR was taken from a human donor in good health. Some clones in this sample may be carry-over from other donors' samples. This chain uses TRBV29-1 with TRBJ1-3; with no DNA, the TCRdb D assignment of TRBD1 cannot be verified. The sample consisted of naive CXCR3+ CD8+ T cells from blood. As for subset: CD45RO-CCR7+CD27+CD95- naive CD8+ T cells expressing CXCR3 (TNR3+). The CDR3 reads CSVEDIGRHGGNTIYF.